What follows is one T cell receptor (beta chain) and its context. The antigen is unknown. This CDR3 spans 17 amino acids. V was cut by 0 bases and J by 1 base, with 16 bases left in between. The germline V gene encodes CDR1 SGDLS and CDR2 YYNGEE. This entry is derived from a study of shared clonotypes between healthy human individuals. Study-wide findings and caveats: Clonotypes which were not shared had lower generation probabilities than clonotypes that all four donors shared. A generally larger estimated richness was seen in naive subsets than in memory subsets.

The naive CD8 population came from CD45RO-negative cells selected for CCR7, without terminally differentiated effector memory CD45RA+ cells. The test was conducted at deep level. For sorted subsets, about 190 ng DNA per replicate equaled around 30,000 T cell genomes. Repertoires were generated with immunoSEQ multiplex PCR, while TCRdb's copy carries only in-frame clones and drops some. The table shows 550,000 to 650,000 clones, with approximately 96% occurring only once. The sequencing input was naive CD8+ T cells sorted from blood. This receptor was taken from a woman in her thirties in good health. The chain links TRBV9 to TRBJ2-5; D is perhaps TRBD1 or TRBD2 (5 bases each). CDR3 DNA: TGTGCCAGCAGCGTAGAGGGCCACTGGGGACGCCAAGAGACCCAGTACTTC. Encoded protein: CASSVEGHWGRQETQYF.